This entry lists 10 T cell receptor beta chains sequenced from one sample in a study of identical twins. TCRdb ran MiXCR on the 5' RACE reads and lists one entry per CDR3 protein. The sample has hundreds of thousands of distinct CDR3 sequences; roughly 6.2% are singletons. Sequenced: naive T cells sorted from blood. Every receptor here comes from a young man in good health.

This clonotype was seen only a few times. V usage is TRBV28 and J usage is TRBJ1-1; D uncertain. The CDR3 sequence is 13 residues long. The V gene's germline CDR1 is MDHEN and CDR2 SYDVKM. The V end was cut by 7 bases, the J end by 6 bases, with 15 bases between. The CDR3 DNA is TGTGCCAGCAACCAGATGGGTTCGGCTGAAGCTTTCTTT. Amino acid sequence: CASNQMGSAEAFF.

The table lists this clonotype with many counts. The V and J genes are TRBV7-9 and TRBJ2-1; TRBD2 matches at 12 bases. The germline V gene encodes CDR1 SEHNR and CDR2 FQNEAQ (reference sequence). The ends lost 5 bases at V and 10 bases at J; junction bases unmatched: 9. The CDR3 is 15 residues long. The CDR3 loop reads CASSMGLAGATEQFF. Written as DNA, the CDR3 is TGTGCCAGCAGCATGGGACTAGCGGGTGCTACGGAGCAGTTCTTC.

This clonotype was counted at least ten times. This sequence joins TRBV12-3 or TRBV12-4 and TRBJ2-5; 8 bases agree with TRBD1. CDR3 length: 13 residues. Trimming removed 6 bases from V and 2 bases from J; junction bases left unmatched: 2. The CDR3 DNA is TGTGCCAGCAGAGACAGGGGACAAGAGACCCAGTACTTC. This encodes CASRDRGQETQYF.

This clonotype turned up a few times. The chain links TRBV18 to TRBJ2-7, with TRBD1 identical over 7 bases. Germline CDR1 and CDR2: KGHSH and LQKENI. This CDR3 is 13 amino acids long. Trimming took 1 base from V and 7 from J; bases not matched to a gene: 4. CDR3 nucleotide sequence: TGTGCCAGCTCACCACAGGGGGCGTGGGAGCAGTACGTC. Protein sequence: CASSPQGAWEQYV.

The V gene is TRBV12-3 or TRBV12-4, the J gene TRBJ1-4; D ambiguous. CDR3 length: 14 residues. Deletions cut 7 bases from V and 8 bases from J, with 17 bases between. Here the CDR3 DNA reads TGTGCCAGCACCCCGGAGGGTTTACGCGAAAAACTGTTTTTT. Encoded protein: CASTPEGLREKLFF.

This clonotype was recorded many times. The rearrangement joins TRBV7-9 to TRBJ1-6; 7 nucleotides line up with TRBD1. The CDR3 covers 14 residues. V lost 5 bases to trimming and J lost 7 bases; unmatched junction nucleotides: 5. Germline assignment: CDR1 SEHNR and CDR2 FQNEAQ (reference sequence). The CDR3 here is CASSEQGWNSPLHF. CDR3 DNA sequence: TGTGCCAGCAGCGAACAGGGGTGGAATTCACCCCTCCACTTT. Using reference TRBV7-9 and TRBJ1-6 for the parts outside the CDR3, the full variable domain is DTGVSQNPRHKITKRGQNVTFRCDPISEHNRLYWYRQTLGQGPEFLTYFQNEAQLEKSRLLSDRFSAERPKGSFSTLEIQRTEQGDSAMYLCASSEQGWNSPLHFGNGTRLTVT.

At least ten counts were recorded for this clonotype. The limits of the CDR3 on the DNA are not certain, so only TCRdb's listed CDR3 is given. The chain couples TRBV28 to TRBJ2-2; TRBD2 is taken as the D call from the table, unchecked against the DNA. Per germline, CDR1 MDHEN and CDR2 SYDVKM. The CDR3 spans 15 residues, counting both ends. The CDR3: CATRFWPSGAGELFF.

A few counts support this clonotype. CDR3 region: CASSSTPGLVHHEQFF. The CDR3, as DNA: TGTGCCAGCAGCTCCACCCCGGGACTAGTTCACCATGAGCAGTTCTTC. The chain couples TRBV11-3 to TRBJ2-1; 8 nucleotides line up with TRBD2. This CDR3 is 16 amino acids long. The V and J ends lost 4 bases and 8 bases, in that order; junction bases with no gene match: 13. Germline CDR1 and CDR2: SGHNT and YENEEA.

This clonotype was counted at least ten times. V and J are TRBV5-5 and TRBJ2-7, with D tentatively TRBD2 (6 bases). The CDR3 extends over 14 amino acids. The V gene lost 1 base and the J gene lost 7 bases, with 15 bases spanning the gap. Germline assignment: CDR1 SGHKS and CDR2 YYEKEE (reference sequence). CDR3 DNA sequence: TGTGCCAGCAGCTTGTGGGAGGTAGCGATGGAGCAGTACTTC. As protein: CASSLWEVAMEQYF.

This clonotype was counted ten times or more. This rearrangement joins TRBV6-2 or TRBV6-3 to TRBJ2-7; a weak D match, TRBD1 (5 bases). The CDR3 is made up of 13 amino acids. The germline V gene has CDR1 MNHEY and CDR2 SVGEGT. Trimming pared 0 bases from V and 4 bases from J, leaving 7 bases between. Written as DNA, the CDR3 is TGTGCCAGCAGTTACTCAGGGGATTACGAGCAGTACTTC. Protein product: CASSYSGDYEQYF.